This entry features one T cell receptor beta chain sequence. The data derive from a study of blood T cells in healthy people across ages. Sample-barcoded 5' priming and a J-beta primer mix drove a second PCR of about 7 to 12 cycles. Template switching added a 12-random-nucleotide identifier to every cDNA molecule. TCRdb reprocessed the 5' RACE reads via MiXCR and lists one record per CDR3 protein. The sample carries roughly 800,000 distinct CDR3 sequences, about 36% recorded once. This CDR3 has 14 residues. The V and J ends lost 7 bases and 5 bases, in that order; junction bases with no gene match: 8. Germline assignment: CDR1 SGHTA and CDR2 FQGNSA.

The rearrangement links TRBV7-2 to TRBJ1-1, with 9 positions matching TRBD1. Sequenced sample: blood. This clonotype originated in a young man in good health. The CDR3 protein is CASIRDREGTEAFF. The DNA of the CDR3 is TGTGCCAGCATTAGGGACAGGGAGGGTACTGAAGCTTTCTTT.